These 21 T cell receptor beta chains were sequenced from one sample in a study of CD8+ T cells in alopecia areata. Extracted from the samples, RNA was reverse transcribed into cDNA to serve as the sequencing template. Sequencing was performed with immunoSEQ multiplex PCR; in TCRdb, only in-frame clones are kept and a portion is missing. The sample includes about 180,000 clones, 65% to 75% of them seen just once. This specimen was CD8+ T cells sorted from blood, taken at week 0. The receptors derive from a human donor with alopecia areata.

In this sample, this clone turned up a few times. This chain joins TRBV7-9 and TRBJ1-4; no definite D call. In germline, CDR1 is SEHNR, CDR2 FQNEAQ (reference sequence). Between the trimmed V and J ends, which lost 5 bases and 3 bases, there was a span of 10 bases. The CDR3 sequence is 14 residues long. CDR3 DNA: TGTGCCAGCAGCCCGGAGATGGCTAATGAAAAACTGTTTTTT. Its protein product is CASSPEMANEKLFF.

This clone was seen a few times. Other nucleotide sequences from this sample produce the same CDR3. For the CDR3, the DNA is TGTGCCTGGAGTGTAGGGCAGGGTCCCTACGAGCAGTACTTC. It yields the protein CAWSVGQGPYEQYF. The chain has TRBV30 and TRBJ2-7; D might be TRBD1 (5 bases). This CDR3 region has 14 residues. Germline V gene lookup returns CDR1 GTSNPN and CDR2 SVGIG (reference sequence). V was trimmed by 0 bases and J by 2 bases, leaving 11 bases between them.

The chain recombines TRBV4-1 with TRBJ1-5, with D perhaps matching TRBD1 (5 bases). CDR3 size: 15 residues. Trimming left V 5 bases short and J 4 bases short, with 15 bases between. The germline V gene has CDR1 MGHRA and CDR2 YSYEKL. DNA for the CDR3: TGCGCCAGCAGCGTGAAGGGGCAGGATAATCAGCCCCAGCATTTT. Translating it yields CASSVKGQDNQPQHF.

The chain combines TRBV7-9 with TRBJ2-1; TRBD1 or TRBD2 may be the D gene (5 bases each). This CDR3 comprises 15 residues. V was shortened by 5 bases and J by 5 bases, with 16 bases between the two germline ends. The V gene's germline CDR1 is SEHNR and CDR2 FQNEAQ (reference sequence). CDR3 DNA: TGTGCCAGCAGCCTGGGACGCCTGCCACACAATGAGCAGTTCTTC. As protein: CASSLGRLPHNEQFF.

The DNA of the CDR3 is TGTGCCAGCAGCTACCGGGACAGGGAAGTCACAGATACGCAGTATTTT. As protein: CASSYRDREVTDTQYF. This chain connects TRBV7-6 to TRBJ2-3, with 9 bases identical to TRBD1. CDR1 and CDR2 from the germline V gene are SGHVS and FNYEAQ. The CDR3 is 16 amino acids. With V trimmed by 4 bases and J by 2 bases, 7 bases remained unmatched.

The CDR3 DNA sequence: TGTGCCAGCAGTTATGACCCGGGACTGGTGTACAATGAGCAGTTCTTC. It is translated as CASSYDPGLVYNEQFF. The chain carries TRBV6-5 and TRBJ2-1; tentative D call: TRBD2 (6 bases). The CDR3 loop spans 16 amino acids. Germline V CDR1 and CDR2: MNHEY, SVGAGI. The ends were cut back, 3 bases at V and 4 bases at J, with 16 bases in the middle.

This clone has more than one count but fewer than ten. The chain couples TRBV7-8 to TRBJ1-5, with TRBD1 identical over 7 bases. Germline trimming cut 5 bases from V and 4 bases from J; bases unmatched to any gene: 8. The V gene's germline CDR1 is SGHVS and CDR2 FQNEAQ. This CDR3 region has 15 residues. DNA for the CDR3: TGTGCCAGCAGCCAGGGGGGGGCCCCGAATCAGCCCCAGCATTTT. It translates to CASSQGGAPNQPQHF. The complete variable domain, with remaining parts taken from reference TRBV7-8 and TRBJ1-5, reads GAGVSQSPRYKVAKRGQDVALRCDPISGHVSLFWYQQALGQGPEFLTYFQNEAQLDKSGLPSDRFFAERPEGSVSTLKIQRTQQEDSAVYLCASSQGGAPNQPQHFGDGTRLSIL.

The CDR3 is CASGLSDTQYF. DNA for the CDR3: TGTGCCAGCGGTCTTTCAGATACGCAGTATTTT. The chain combines TRBV2 with TRBJ2-3; the D is unclear. Germline V CDR1 and CDR2: SNHLY, FYNNEI. The CDR3 is 11 residues long. Trimming removed 8 bases from V and 4 bases from J, with 7 bases in between.

The gene calls are TRBV29-1 and TRBJ2-7; D gene uncertain. The CDR3 is 12 amino acids. With 2 bases removed from V and 3 bases from J, the gap between germline ends came to 8 bases. Per germline, CDR1 SQVTM and CDR2 ANQGSEA. CDR3 in DNA: TGCAGCGTTGAAATACCCAACTACGAGCAGTACTTC. Amino acid sequence: CSVEIPNYEQYF.

The rearrangement joins TRBV10-3 to TRBJ2-5, with TRBD2 matching over 12 bases. V was pared by 5 bases and J by 3 bases, with 13 bases of the junction left unmatched. This CDR3 comprises 18 residues. Germline V CDR1 and CDR2: ENHRY, SYGVKD. The CDR3 loop reads CAISNRGLAGPREETQYF. In nucleotides, the CDR3 is TGTGCCATCAGTAACAGGGGACTAGCGGGCCCACGCGAAGAGACCCAGTACTTC.

The V gene is TRBV12-5, the J gene TRBJ1-5; the D is unclear. CDR1 is LGHNT, CDR2 FRNRAP, per germline. The length of the CDR3 is 13 residues. V was cut by 4 bases and J by 1 base, with 5 bases left in between. In DNA, the CDR3 is TGTGCTAGTGGTTCTTCGAGCAATCAGCCCCAGCATTTT. This codes for CASGSSSNQPQHF.

This clone was found a few times. J is TRBJ2-5 and V is TRBV7-3; 7 bases line up with TRBD2. Germline-derived CDR1 and CDR2 are SGHTA and FQGTGA. J gave up 1 base and V 2 bases, and 7 bases lay outside the gene matches. This CDR3 comprises 16 residues. In DNA form, the CDR3 reads TGTGCCAGCAGCTTAGGTCTAGCGGATTCCCAAGAGACCCAGTACTTC. It specifies CASSLGLADSQETQYF.

A few counts support this clone. The chain carries TRBV7-9 and TRBJ2-6; possibly TRBD1 for D (5 bases). Germline V CDR1 and CDR2: SEHNR, FQNEAQ (reference sequence). The CDR3 consists of 15 residues. V dropped 0 bases and J dropped 4 bases, with 7 bases sitting between them. CDR3 in DNA: TGTGCCAGCAGCTTAGCGGGGCTGGGGGCCAACGTCCTGACTTTC. Protein product: CASSLAGLGANVLTF.

The chain carries TRBV30 and TRBJ2-2; no firm D call. This CDR3 is built from 15 residues. Trimming cost V 5 bases and J 2 bases, with 15 bases left between them. Germline-derived CDR1 and CDR2 are GTSNPN and SVGIG (reference sequence). The CDR3 reads CAWESSVPNTGELFF. The CDR3 DNA reads TGTGCCTGGGAGTCGTCCGTGCCCAACACCGGGGAGCTGTTTTTT.

This clone has only a few counts. This sequence joins TRBV10-3 and TRBJ2-7; 7 nucleotides match TRBD1. Germline V gene sequence: CDR1 ENHRY, CDR2 SYGVKD. The CDR3 sequence is 14 residues long. Trimming at V came to 2 bases and at J to 5 bases, leaving 6 bases not matched to a gene. The CDR3 sequence: CAISEATGNHEQYF. As DNA, the CDR3 is TGTGCCATCAGTGAGGCGACAGGGAACCACGAGCAGTACTTC.

The genes are TRBV30 and TRBJ1-3; no reliable D call. V was pared by 1 base and J by 1 base, with 2 bases between. The CDR3 loop spans 12 amino acids. Germline CDR1 GTSNPN, CDR2 SVGIG (reference sequence). The CDR3 is CAWSDSGNTIYF. DNA for the CDR3: TGTGCCTGGAGTGATTCTGGAAACACCATATATTTT.

The chain is built from TRBV2 and TRBJ1-2, with TRBD1 identical over 7 bases. V was clipped by 6 bases and J by 6 bases; unmatched bases: 4. The germline gives CDR1 SNHLY, CDR2 FYNNEI. The CDR3 totals 12 residues. CDR3 sequence (DNA): TGTGCCAGCAGGGGGACAGTAAATGGCTACACCTTC. Its protein product is CASRGTVNGYTF.

The chain combines TRBV4-1 with TRBJ1-6; 7 nucleotides line up with TRBD1. The V gene end was trimmed by 0 bases and the J gene end by 4 bases; junction bases not matched to a gene: 6. Germline V gene sequence: CDR1 MGHRA, CDR2 YSYEKL. The CDR3 consists of 17 residues. The CDR3 region has the DNA TGCGCCAGCAGCCAAGATTGGGGCAGGGGGTATAATTCACCCCTCCACTTT. Residues: CASSQDWGRGYNSPLHF.

J is TRBJ2-5 and V is TRBV25-1, with TRBD2 as a possible D gene (6 bases). The CDR3 length is 13 residues. CDR1 and CDR2 from the germline V gene are MGHDK and SYGVNS. Trimming cost V 6 bases and J 5 bases, with 13 bases left between them. The CDR3 region is CASSFGGWETQYF. The CDR3, as DNA: TGTGCCAGCAGCTTCGGGGGTTGGGAGACCCAGTACTTC.

The chain couples TRBV9 to TRBJ1-2, with a weak D call TRBD1 (5 bases). The germline gives CDR1 SGDLS, CDR2 YYNGEE. Trimming took 4 bases from V and 3 from J, leaving 22 bases between them. The CDR3 loop spans 17 amino acids. This CDR3 reads CASSPPISAGSDYGYTF. The CDR3 nucleotides read TGTGCCAGCAGCCCTCCGATTTCGGCAGGGTCCGACTATGGCTACACCTTC. The full variable domain, with the rest looked up from reference TRBV9 and TRBJ1-2, is DSGVTQTPKHLITATGQRVTLRCSPRSGDLSVYWYQQSLDQGLQFLIQYYNGEERAKGNILERFSAQQFPDLHSELNLSSLELGDSALYFCASSPPISAGSDYGYTFGSGTRLTVV.

This CDR3 is CASSLGPSGELFF. Written as DNA, the CDR3 is TGTGCCAGCAGTTTAGGGCCATCCGGGGAGCTGTTTTTT. The rearrangement links TRBV27 to TRBJ2-2; D is undetermined. The CDR3 sequence is 13 residues long. Trimming stripped 2 bases from V and 6 bases from J, with 7 bases between. The germline V gene encodes CDR1 MNHEY and CDR2 SMNVEV (reference sequence).